Listed here is a single T cell receptor (beta chain). Germline V gives CDR1 LGHDT, CDR2 YNNKEL (reference sequence). The CDR3 covers 15 residues. After removal of 2 bases from V and 2 bases from J, the junction contained 4 bases not matched to a gene. Each donor was a healthy Caucasian. TCRdb independently ran MiXCR on the 5' RACE reads; one entry per CDR3 protein. The sample carries about 530,000 distinct CDR3 sequences, about 22% recorded once. The entry originates in a study of identical twins. These data are also associated with another study on yellow fever vaccine responses in identical twins.

The receptor was isolated from a woman aged 18-35 years in good health. The chain has TRBV3-1 and TRBJ2-7, with TRBD1 matching over 9 bases. The sample consisted of CD4+ T cells sorted from blood. The CDR3 loop reads CASSQIRTGAYEQYF. CDR3 DNA sequence: TGTGCCAGCAGCCAAATCCGGACAGGGGCCTACGAGCAGTACTTC.